Listed here is a single TCR beta chain. The data were obtained in a study of CD8+CD57+ T cells in acquired aplastic anemia. TCR beta VDJ and CDR3 profiling used genomic DNA as template. One entry per CDR3 protein results from TCRdb running MiXCR on the reads. The sample lists approximately 470,000 distinct CDR3 sequences; about a third were seen once. Patients picked for sequencing had shown CD8+CD57+ cell expansion detected by flow cytometry. The length of the CDR3 is 14 residues. Germline CDR1 and CDR2: SGHVS and FQNEAQ. The germline V and J ends were trimmed by 7 bases and 7 bases, with 17 bases remaining between them.

What was sequenced was sorted CD4+, CD8+, or CD8+CD57+ T cells (not recorded which) from PBMCs. This sequence was found in a human donor with aplastic anemia. The chain recombines TRBV7-8 with TRBJ1-5; D may be TRBD1 (6 bases). The CDR3 reads CASTTGGMGQPQHF. Written as DNA, the CDR3 is TGTGCCAGCACGACAGGTGGTATGGGGCAGCCCCAGCATTTT. Filled out from reference TRBV7-8 and TRBJ1-5, the complete variable domain reads GAGVSQSPRYKVAKRGQDVALRCDPISGHVSLFWYQQALGQGPEFLTYFQNEAQLDKSGLPSDRFFAERPEGSVSTLKIQRTQQEDSAVYLCASTTGGMGQPQHFGDGTRLSIL.